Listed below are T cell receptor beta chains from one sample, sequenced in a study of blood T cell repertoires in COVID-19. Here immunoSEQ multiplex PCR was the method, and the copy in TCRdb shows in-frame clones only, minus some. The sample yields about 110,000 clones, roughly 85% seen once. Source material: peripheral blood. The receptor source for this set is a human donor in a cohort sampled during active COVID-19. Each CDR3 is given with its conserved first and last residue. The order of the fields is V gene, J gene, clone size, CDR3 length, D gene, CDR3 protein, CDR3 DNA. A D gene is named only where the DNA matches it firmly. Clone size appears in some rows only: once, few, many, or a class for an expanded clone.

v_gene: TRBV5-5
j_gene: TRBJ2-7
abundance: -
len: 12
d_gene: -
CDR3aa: CASSLSLHEQYF
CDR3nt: TGTGCCAGCAGCTTGAGCCTCCACGAGCAGTACTTC

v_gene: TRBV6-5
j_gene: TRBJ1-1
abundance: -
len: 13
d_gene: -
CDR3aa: CASRTGRHTEAFF
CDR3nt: TGTGCCAGCAGGACGGGTCGGCACACTGAAGCTTTCTTT

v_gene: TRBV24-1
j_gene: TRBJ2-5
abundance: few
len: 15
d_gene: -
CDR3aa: CATSDTRGLGETQYF
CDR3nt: TGTGCCACCAGTGATACGCGGGGGCTCGGAGAGACCCAGTACTTC

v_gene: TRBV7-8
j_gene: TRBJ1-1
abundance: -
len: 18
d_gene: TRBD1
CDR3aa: CASSLFGGGRQGVSEAFF
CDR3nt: TGTGCCAGCAGCTTATTTGGAGGCGGGCGGCAGGGGGTCTCTGAAGCTTTCTTT

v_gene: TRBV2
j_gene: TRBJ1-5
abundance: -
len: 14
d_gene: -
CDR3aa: CASRKSGVSQPQHF
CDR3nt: TGTGCCAGCAGAAAATCAGGGGTCAGCCAGCCCCAGCATTTT

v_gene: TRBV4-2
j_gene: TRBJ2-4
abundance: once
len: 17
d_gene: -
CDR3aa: CASSQDPVGGTKNIQYF
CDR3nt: TGTGCCAGCAGCCAAGATCCGGTCGGGGGTACCAAAAACATTCAGTACTTC

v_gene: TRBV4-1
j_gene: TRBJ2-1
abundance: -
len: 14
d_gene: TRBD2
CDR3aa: CASSLGTSGSEQFF
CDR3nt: TGCGCCAGCAGCCTTGGGACTAGCGGGAGTGAGCAGTTCTTC

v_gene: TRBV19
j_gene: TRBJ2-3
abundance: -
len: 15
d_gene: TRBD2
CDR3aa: CASRKLAGSTDTQYF
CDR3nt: TGTGCCAGTAGGAAACTAGCGGGAAGCACAGATACGCAGTATTTT

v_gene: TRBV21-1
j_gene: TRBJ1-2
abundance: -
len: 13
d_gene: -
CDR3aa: CASSAPGTCGYTF
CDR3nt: TGTGCCAGCAGCGCACCCGGGACATGCGGCTACACCTTC

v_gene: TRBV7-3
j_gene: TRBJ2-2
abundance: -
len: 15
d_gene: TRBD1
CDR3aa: CASRAGTGVTGELFF
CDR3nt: TGTGCCAGCAGGGCCGGGACAGGGGTAACCGGGGAGCTGTTTTTT

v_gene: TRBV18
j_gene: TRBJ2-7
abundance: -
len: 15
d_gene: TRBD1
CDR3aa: CASSPLRDRFYEQYF
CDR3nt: TGTGCCAGCTCACCTCTTCGGGACAGATTCTACGAGCAGTACTTC

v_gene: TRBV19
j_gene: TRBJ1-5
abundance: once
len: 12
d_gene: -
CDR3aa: CASSIDGQPQHF
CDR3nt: TGTGCCAGTAGTATAGATGGCCAGCCCCAGCATTTT

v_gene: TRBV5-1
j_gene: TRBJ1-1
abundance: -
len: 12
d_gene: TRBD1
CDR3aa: CASSLGTGEAFF
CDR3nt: TGCGCCAGCAGCTTAGGGACAGGGGAAGCTTTCTTT

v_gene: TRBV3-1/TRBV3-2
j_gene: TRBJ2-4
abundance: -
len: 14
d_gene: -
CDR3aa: CASSQDRLLNIQYF
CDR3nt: TGTGCCAGCAGCCAAGATCGACTCCTAAACATTCAGTACTTC